This TCR beta chain was obtained from a study of vaccination and CD4 T cells after COVID-19. General study findings and limits: The researchers studied relatively few convalescent patients and omitted early post-infection timepoints. SARS-CoV-2-reactive clonotype medians increased from roughly 21 to 40, not significantly.

Cultured CD4+ T-cell DNA underwent Oncomine TCR Beta short-read sequencing. TCRdb independently ran MiXCR on the PCR reads; one entry per CDR3 protein. The sample consists of approximately 20,000 distinct CDR3 sequences, roughly 60% of them appearing once. Treatment of the sample: roughly ten-day PBMC culture with coronavirus spike peptide pools or control peptides (ViraFEST assay). Expansion of antigen-specific T cells with peptide pools by ViraFEST preceded sequencing of TCRs. IL-2 (around 10 IU/ml) and peptide pools (approximately 10 ug/ml) were added to cultures of 1.5 million to 2 million PBMCs per well. Concerning this clonotype itself: No antigen is known for it.

Germline CDR1 is DFQATT and CDR2 is SNEGSKA (reference sequence). V shed 5 bases, J shed 5 bases, and the junction held 10 bases outside the gene matches. The CDR3 is made up of 14 amino acids. The sequence derives from a human donor who received a COVID-19 vaccine. The sample in question was CD4+ T cells from blood, cultured in vitro, obtained before SARS-CoV-2 vaccination. This chain links TRBV20-1 with TRBJ2-7; 9 nucleotides agree with TRBD1. CDR3 residues: CSAGGQGQDDEQYF. The CDR3 bases are TGCAGTGCTGGGGGACAGGGCCAGGATGACGAGCAGTACTTC.